A single T cell receptor (beta chain) is shown here with its context. There is no known antigen for this receptor. Base qualities are not provided; no much larger clone lies one nucleotide away. Each collaborating institution followed its own protocols to collect whole blood in K2EDTA tubes. Collaborator samples were shipped for TCRbeta analysis as frozen whole blood, isolated PBMCs, or DNA extracted from either sample type. The data belong to a study of blood T cell repertoires in COVID-19 (dated by TCRdb to about 2020). As for the study more broadly: Samples from collaborators originated in the United States, Italy and Spain and spanned both the acute and convalescent phases of COVID-19. The material from the prospective study consisted of cDNA or gDNA derived from T cells, B-cell-depleted T cells, or PBMCs. Subjects who had been exposed to COVID-19, were actively infected with it, or had recovered from it provided the deeply sampled blood TCRbeta repertoires that made up the dataset. A freely available public database, intended as a resource for researchers studying the immune response to SARS-CoV-2, is where the repertoires were released. The samples were drawn from the first 160 participants of the ongoing ImmuneRACE study and from about 1,200 subjects provided by 6 global collaborators. A de-identified subject ID, COVID-19 status, age in years and sex were almost always included in the sample metadata. Where available, HLA class I and class II types were taken from metadata supplied by the sample provider and were not determined by assay-based typing.

V is clipped by 5 bases and J by 0 bases, and the sequence between their germline boundaries is 9 bases long. The CDR3, from cysteine to phenylalanine, totals 13 residues. Of all the DNA, just the CDR3 is kept, 39 bases in frame from base 1. Looking up the germline V gene yields CDR1 SQVTM and CDR2 ANQGSEA. The immunoSEQ Assay, a bias-controlled multiplex PCR, was used to amplify TCRbeta CDR3 regions from genomic DNA. Processing in the source paper ran as follows. The number of nucleated cells in each sample was estimated from the amplification of reference gene primers within the assay. To quantify the absolute abundance of each unique TCRbeta CDR3 rearrangement, sequence reads were collapsed and filtered. For each sample, productive Simpson clonality was calculated as the square root of Simpson's diversity index over productive rearrangements. As stored in TCRdb, this immuneACCESS dataset retains in-frame rearrangements with V and J assigned. A fraction of the clones does not appear; measured against another copy, unresolved V genes explain less than half of the discrepancy, and the remainder lacks a known reason. Clonal size and the V and J genes are those of that table, whereas D and trimming came from the DNA. For this sample there are about 270,000 clones; roughly 86% appear just once. The top ten constitute around 8.8% of the sample.

The investigation overall reported the following: The quantity of clinical and demographic metadata differed by source and by participant and was supplied without curation.

The sequence was collected from a man aged 35-49 years with active or convalescent COVID-19. The source material was peripheral blood. The V gene is TRBV29-1 and the J gene is TRBJ2-3, and possibly TRBD2, on 5 matching bases. The nucleotide sequence is given as TGCAGCGTTCCGGGGTCAAGCACAGATACGCAGTATTTT. Its translation reads: CSVPGSSTDTQYF.